A single sample is the source of the 20 T cell receptor beta chains below, sequenced in a study of shared clonotypes between healthy human individuals. Some clones are missing from TCRdb's copy, which holds only in-frame ones; the method was immunoSEQ multiplex PCR. Among approximately 500,000 clones, about 79% were seen once, and the ten largest hold approximately 12%. The source material was PBMCs. The receptors stem from a woman between 35 and 50 years old in good health. Some clones in this sample may be carry-over from other donors' samples.

Turning to this clone: This may come from a read error, since a much larger clone is one base off. The sample holds other DNA sequences that translate to the same CDR3. The gene calls are TRBV6-4 and TRBJ2-2; the D gene is possibly TRBD1 (5 bases). The germline CDR1 and CDR2 sequences are MRHNA and SNTAGT. The V and J ends lost 3 bases and 5 bases respectively, with 7 bases between them. This CDR3 is 13 amino acids long. This CDR3 reads CASSEGDTGELFF. The CDR3 nucleotides read TGTGCCAGCAGTGAAGGGGATACCGGGGAGCTGTTTTTT.

The chain employs TRBV29-1 and TRBJ2-3, with D perhaps matching TRBD2 (5 bases). CDR3 size: 12 residues. Trimming shortened V by 7 bases and J by 4 bases, and 12 bases separated the two germline ends. Germline assignment: CDR1 SQVTM and CDR2 ANQGSEA. The CDR3 DNA reads TGCAGCGCCGACCGGGAAGCAGATACGCAGTATTTT. Its protein product is CSADREADTQYF.

This chain joins TRBV4-3 and TRBJ1-2; no clear D. V gave up 3 bases and J gave up 1 base, with 9 bases separating them. The CDR3 has 14 amino acids. Per germline, CDR1 LGHNA and CDR2 YSLEER. The CDR3 region is CASSQDPLNYGYTF. CDR3 DNA sequence: TGCGCCAGCAGCCAGGACCCTCTTAACTATGGCTACACCTTC.

V and J are TRBV7-9 and TRBJ2-1; D may be TRBD2 (6 bases). Germline CDR1 and CDR2: SEHNR and FQNEAQ (reference sequence). There are 14 residues in the CDR3. Trimming stripped 5 bases from V and 6 bases from J, with 14 bases between. CDR3 DNA: TGTGCCAGCAGCCCCTACGCGGGACCCAATGAGCAGTTCTTC. Its translation: CASSPYAGPNEQFF. The whole variable domain, filled in from reference TRBV7-9 and TRBJ2-1, reads DTGVSQNPRHKITKRGQNVTFRCDPISEHNRLYWYRQTLGQGPEFLTYFQNEAQLEKSRLLSDRFSAERPKGSFSTLEIQRTEQGDSAMYLCASSPYAGPNEQFFGPGTRLTVL.

The chain joins TRBV6-6 to TRBJ2-3, with D possibly TRBD2 on 6 matching bases. The CDR3 consists of 13 residues. Germline V gives CDR1 MNHNY, CDR2 SVGAGI (reference sequence). V lost 6 bases and J lost 5, with 12 bases in between. As DNA, the CDR3 is TGTGCCAGCAGGTCCTCGGGGGTAGATACGCAGTATTTT. This sequence encodes CASRSSGVDTQYF.

This clone was recorded only once. The chain couples TRBV11-3 to TRBJ1-2, with TRBD1 as a possible D gene (6 bases). CDR1 is SGHNT, CDR2 YENEEA, per germline. V shed 0 bases and J shed 7 bases, with 18 bases lying between them. The CDR3 covers 16 residues. DNA of the CDR3: TGTGCCAGCAGCTTAGATCCGCCCTCGGGGGGCTGTGGCTACACCTTC. Residues: CASSLDPPSGGCGYTF.

This clone was recorded only once. The V and J genes are TRBV13 and TRBJ2-7; possible D gene TRBD1, 6 bases. The ends were cut back, 2 bases at V and 2 bases at J, with 16 bases in the middle. This CDR3 region has 16 residues. The germline CDR1 and CDR2 sequences are PRHDT and FYEKMQ (reference sequence). CDR3 nucleotide sequence: TGTGCCAGCAGCTTAATGTTCGGACAGAACCCCTACGAGCAGTACTTC. This encodes CASSLMFGQNPYEQYF.

The genes are TRBV2 and TRBJ2-7; a weak D match, TRBD1 (5 bases). This CDR3 comprises 14 residues. V dropped 7 bases and J dropped 6 bases, with 19 bases sitting between them. The V gene's germline CDR1 is SNHLY and CDR2 FYNNEI. DNA for the CDR3: TGTGCCAGCAATGGTGCAACCTCAGGGCTCGAGCAGTACTTC. Translated: CASNGATSGLEQYF.

V gene TRBV7-2 combines with J gene TRBJ2-6; tentatively, D is TRBD1 (5 bases). The CDR3 consists of 13 residues. Trimming removed 5 bases from V and 4 bases from J, with 6 bases in between. Germline V gene lookup returns CDR1 SGHTA and CDR2 FQGNSA. The CDR3 DNA is TGTGCCAGCAGCCCAGGGGGGGCCAACGTCCTGACTTTC. It codes for CASSPGGANVLTF.

The chain links TRBV28 to TRBJ1-3; 10 bases are a match to TRBD1. Germline CDR1 MDHEN, CDR2 SYDVKM. CDR3 length equals 15 residues. V trimming: 5 bases; J trimming: 4 bases; junction bases outside the gene matches: 5. In DNA form, the CDR3 reads TGTGCCAGCAGTGGAGACAGGGGGCGAGGAAACACCATATATTTT. Protein: CASSGDRGRGNTIYF.

This clone was observed a handful of times. This sequence joins TRBV6-1 and TRBJ1-4; TRBD1 is a possible D gene (6 bases). CDR3 size: 15 residues. Germline V gene lookup returns CDR1 MNHNS and CDR2 SASEGT. V was shortened by 2 bases and J by 3 bases, with 10 bases between the two germline ends. The CDR3 nucleotides read TGTGCCAGCAGTGAATCCTCAGGGGCTAATGAAAAACTGTTTTTT. Encoded protein: CASSESSGANEKLFF.

The rearrangement links TRBV5-6 to TRBJ2-2; 7 bases fit TRBD1. The length of the CDR3 is 15 residues. V dropped 4 bases and J dropped 10; count of bases not matched to a gene: 13. Germline assignment: CDR1 SGHDT and CDR2 YYEEEE. CDR3 sequence reads: CASSLTGQIGEELFF. The CDR3 bases are TGTGCCAGCAGCCTGACGGGACAGATTGGGGAGGAGCTGTTTTTT.

The V call is TRBV5-4, the J call TRBJ2-3; D uncertain. This CDR3 contains 14 residues. V lost 4 bases and J lost 3, with 12 bases in between. Per germline, CDR1 SGHNT and CDR2 YYREEE (reference sequence). CDR3 DNA: TGTGCCAGCAGCACAAGAACAACAACAGATACGCAGTATTTT. Its translation is CASSTRTTTDTQYF.

The chain is built from TRBV7-2 and TRBJ2-7; D uncertain. The CDR3 consists of 13 residues. In germline, CDR1 is SGHTA, CDR2 FQGNSA. The V end lost 5 bases, the J end lost 3 bases, and 11 bases lay between the germline ends. DNA for the CDR3: TGTGCCAGCAGCACCCCGGCTAACTACGAGCAGTACTTC. This sequence encodes CASSTPANYEQYF.

The chain is built from TRBV27 and TRBJ2-5; 7 bases align to TRBD2. J was trimmed by 1 base and V by 4 bases; bases with no gene match: 3. Germline loops: CDR1 MNHEY, CDR2 SMNVEV (reference sequence). The CDR3 spans 14 residues. CDR3 in amino acids: CASSWGGGQETQYF. CDR3 sequence (DNA): TGTGCCAGCAGTTGGGGCGGGGGCCAAGAGACCCAGTACTTC.

This chain links TRBV7-2 with TRBJ1-5, with a weak D call TRBD1 (5 bases). The CDR3 runs 13 residues. CDR1 is SGHTA, CDR2 FQGNSA, per germline. The V end was cut by 1 base, the J end by 5 bases, with 6 bases between. The CDR3 sequence is CASSLGQHQPQHF. The DNA for the CDR3 is TGTGCCAGCAGCTTAGGACAGCATCAGCCCCAGCATTTT. Filled out from reference TRBV7-2 and TRBJ1-5, the complete variable domain reads GAGVSQSPSNKVTEKGKDVELRCDPISGHTALYWYRQSLGQGLEFLIYFQGNSAPDKSGLPSDRFSAERTGGSVSTLTIQRTQQEDSAVYLCASSLGQHQPQHFGDGTRLSIL.

The chain uses TRBV7-2 and TRBJ2-5; 7 positions agree with TRBD2. The CDR3 runs to 15 residues. Germline V gene data show CDR1 as SGHTA and CDR2 as FQGNSA. The ends lost 1 base at V and 2 bases at J; junction bases unmatched: 4. DNA for the CDR3: TGTGCCAGCAGCTTAGTCGCTAGCGGACAAGAGACCCAGTACTTC. Translating gives CASSLVASGQETQYF.

The chain uses TRBV2 and TRBJ1-2; 8 bases map to TRBD1. V gave up 2 bases and J gave up 2 bases; unmatched junction bases: 13. Looked up from germline, CDR1 is SNHLY and CDR2 is FYNNEI. The CDR3 totals 18 residues. Here the CDR3 DNA reads TGTGCCAGCAGTGAAAAGGGACCAGGGGGCGCAGGGAACTATGGCTACACCTTC. Encoded protein: CASSEKGPGGAGNYGYTF.

This clone was detected only once. This chain uses TRBV11-3 with TRBJ2-1, with 10 nucleotides matching TRBD1. The germline V gene has CDR1 SGHNT and CDR2 YENEEA. This CDR3 comprises 14 residues. The V and J ends lost 5 bases and 7 bases, in that order; junction bases with no gene match: 5. The DNA for the CDR3 is TGTGCCAGCAGCCCGGGACAGGGGAGGAATGAGCAGTTCTTC. Translating it yields CASSPGQGRNEQFF.

The chain couples TRBV30 to TRBJ2-7, with D possibly being TRBD1 (6 bases). The V and J ends lost 5 bases and 11 bases respectively, with 16 bases between them. CDR1 and CDR2 (germline): GTSNPN, SVGIG (reference sequence). There are 11 residues in the CDR3. The CDR3 DNA sequence: TGTGCCTGGGGCTCTGGTGGGGGCGAGTACTTC. This sequence encodes CAWGSGGGEYF.